These 25 T cell receptor beta chains originate from one sample sequenced in a study of T-cell memory formation after mild COVID-19. TCRdb redid the calling of the 5' RACE reads with MiXCR, one entry per CDR3 protein. The data hold approximately 440,000 distinct CDR3 sequences, with about 20% observed a single time. Material for sequencing was PBMCs or a T cell subset sorted from them (not recorded which). Receptors originate from an adult woman who had mild COVID-19 (a few samples of this study predate the infection). Cell type and time point are not known.

The V and J genes are TRBV5-6 and TRBJ1-1, with TRBD1 identical over 7 bases. V shed 4 bases and J 1 base; nucleotides not matched to a gene: 7. The germline V gene encodes CDR1 SGHDT and CDR2 YYEEEE. CDR3 size: 15 residues. This CDR3 is CASSKQGGRNTEAFF. In nucleotides, the CDR3 is TGTGCCAGCAGCAAGCAGGGGGGGCGGAACACTGAAGCTTTCTTT.

The rearrangement links TRBV5-4 to TRBJ1-1, with D perhaps TRBD1 (5 bases). Germline lookup yields CDR1 SGHNT and CDR2 YYREEE (reference sequence). The CDR3 has 16 residues. Deletions cut 0 bases from V and 0 bases from J, with 12 bases between. CDR3 protein: CASSLESLGVNTEAFF. For the CDR3, the DNA is TGTGCCAGCAGCTTGGAATCCCTGGGGGTGAACACTGAAGCTTTCTTT. Using reference TRBV5-4 and TRBJ1-1 for the parts outside the CDR3, the full variable domain is ETGVTQSPTHLIKTRGQQVTLRCSSQSGHNTVSWYQQALGQGPQFIFQYYREEENGRGNFPPRFSGLQFPNYSSELNVNALELDDSALYLCASSLESLGVNTEAFFGQGTRLTVV.

There are a few counts of this clonotype. The V and J genes are TRBV7-8 and TRBJ1-2, with 7 bases aligning to TRBD1. This CDR3 comprises 15 residues. V lost 5 bases, J lost 5 bases, and 11 bases stayed unmatched. Germline lookup yields CDR1 SGHVS and CDR2 FQNEAQ. In nucleotides, the CDR3 is TGTGCCAGCAGCCGAACTAGCCAGGGGGTGTATGGCTACACCTTC. It codes for CASSRTSQGVYGYTF.

This rearrangement joins TRBV4-2 to TRBJ2-5; 7 bases map to TRBD2. This CDR3 contains 15 residues. The germline V gene encodes CDR1 LGHNA and CDR2 YNFKEQ. V lost 0 bases, J lost 4 bases, and 5 bases stayed unmatched. The CDR3 nucleotides read TGTGCCAGCAGCCAAGATACGGGGGGATCAGAGACCCAGTACTTC. It encodes CASSQDTGGSETQYF.

This clonotype has only a few counts. The chain links TRBV2 to TRBJ2-5, with D perhaps assigned TRBD1 or TRBD2 (5 bases each). Germline CDR1 SNHLY, CDR2 FYNNEI. The CDR3 runs 14 residues. Trimming shortened V by 7 bases and J by 1 base, and 13 bases separated the two germline ends. The CDR3 nucleotides are TGTGCCAGCATATCCCAGGGAGTCCAAGAGACCCAGTACTTC. Amino acids: CASISQGVQETQYF.

This clonotype was recorded a few times. The rearrangement uses TRBV6-5 and TRBJ2-1; D gene ambiguous. V dropped 0 bases and J dropped 3 bases, with 15 bases sitting between them. Germline V gene lookup returns CDR1 MNHEY and CDR2 SVGAGI. The CDR3 sequence is 17 residues long. The CDR3 region is CASSYSPFMGGYNEQFF. The CDR3 region has the DNA TGTGCCAGCAGTTACTCTCCCTTTATGGGCGGCTACAATGAGCAGTTCTTC.

The rearrangement links TRBV2 to TRBJ2-1; TRBD2 agrees at 10 bases. The CDR3 spans 15 residues. Trimming at V came to 5 bases and at J to 8 bases, leaving 9 bases not matched to a gene. Germline V gene data show CDR1 as SNHLY and CDR2 as FYNNEI. The CDR3 coding sequence is TGTGCCAGCAGTCGCTTTACTAGCGGGATCTATGAGCAGTTCTTC. Its translation is CASSRFTSGIYEQFF. The variable domain in full, with the rest retrieved from reference TRBV2 and TRBJ2-1, is EPEVTQTPSHQVTQMGQEVILRCVPISNHLYFYWYRQILGQKVEFLVSFYNNEISEKSEIFDDQFSVERPDGSNFTLKIRSTKLEDSAMYFCASSRFTSGIYEQFFGPGTRLTVL.

The sample holds a few counts of this clonotype. The rearrangement joins TRBV5-6 to TRBJ1-5, with D possibly matching TRBD1 (5 bases). Trimming took off 3 bases at V and 6 bases at J, with 16 bases between the two ends. The germline V gene has CDR1 SGHDT and CDR2 YYEEEE. This CDR3 spans 15 amino acids. The CDR3 is CASSSLAGLRQPQHF. CDR3 DNA: TGTGCCAGCAGCTCTTTGGCAGGGCTACGTCAGCCCCAGCATTTT. Combining the CDR3 with reference TRBV5-6 and TRBJ1-5 gives the whole variable domain DAGVTQSPTHLIKTRGQQVTLRCSPKSGHDTVSWYQQALGQGPQFIFQYYEEEERQRGNFPDRFSGHQFPNYSSELNVNALLLGDSALYLCASSSLAGLRQPQHFGDGTRLSIL.

The J gene is TRBJ2-5, the V gene TRBV12-3 or TRBV12-4; TRBD2 matches at 9 bases. CDR3 size: 18 residues. After removal of 5 bases from V and 1 base from J, the junction contained 14 bases not matched to a gene. CDR3 in DNA: TGTGCCAGCAGTCCCCCACCCCGACTAGCGGAAACCCAAGAGACCCAGTACTTC. It encodes CASSPPPRLAETQETQYF.

The gene calls are TRBV4-1 and TRBJ2-2; D possibly corresponds to TRBD2 (6 bases). Trimming took 0 bases from V and 1 from J, leaving 9 bases between them. The germline V gene has CDR1 MGHRA and CDR2 YSYEKL. The CDR3 is 16 amino acids. The DNA for the CDR3 is TGCGCCAGCAGCCAAGAGGTGCGGGGGAACACCGGGGAGCTGTTTTTT. Translated, it gives CASSQEVRGNTGELFF.

The chain has TRBV11-2 and TRBJ2-1, with 7 bases lining up with TRBD1. V dropped 1 base and J dropped 4; count of bases not matched to a gene: 10. The germline CDR1 and CDR2 sequences are SGHAT and FQNNGV. This CDR3 comprises 17 residues. The CDR3 loop reads CASSLAGNRGLYNEQFF. CDR3 DNA: TGTGCCAGCAGCTTAGCGGGCAACAGGGGCCTATACAATGAGCAGTTCTTC.

This clonotype was counted a few times. The chain is built from TRBV18 and TRBJ2-3, with TRBD2 matching 7 bases. This CDR3 contains 17 residues. In germline, CDR1 is KGHSH, CDR2 LQKENI. With V trimmed by 3 bases and J by 0 bases, 9 bases remained unmatched. The CDR3 DNA is TGTGCCAGCTCACCCTCTGTCGGGACTACTAGCACAGATACGCAGTATTTT. It encodes CASSPSVGTTSTDTQYF.

The genes are TRBV29-1 and TRBJ2-7; D may correspond to TRBD1 or TRBD2 (5 bases each). V lost 8 bases, J lost 5 bases, and 16 bases lay in between. Per germline, CDR1 SQVTM and CDR2 ANQGSEA. This CDR3 has 12 amino acids. This chain's CDR3 is CSTRDLRDEQYF. In DNA, the CDR3 is TGCAGCACCCGGGACCTTAGGGACGAGCAGTACTTC.

The chain recombines TRBV4-3 with TRBJ2-1; tentative D call: TRBD2 (5 bases). This CDR3 is 17 amino acids long. The V and J ends lost 1 base and 2 bases respectively, with 15 bases between them. Germline values: CDR1 LGHNA, CDR2 YSLEER. The CDR3 DNA follows: TGCGCCAGCAGCCAAGCCCGTACTAGTCCCACCTACAATGAGCAGTTCTTC. It codes for CASSQARTSPTYNEQFF.

This chain connects TRBV5-1 to TRBJ1-3, with 9 bases that match TRBD1. Trimming took 4 bases from V and 4 from J; bases not matched to a gene: 9. The CDR3 is 16 amino acids. Germline loops: CDR1 SGHRS, CDR2 YFSETQ. The CDR3 is CASSDGTGRMGNTIYF. CDR3 DNA: TGCGCCAGCAGCGACGGGACAGGGAGAATGGGAAACACCATATATTTT. The variable domain in full, completed from reference TRBV5-1 and TRBJ1-3, reads KAGVTQTPRYLIKTRGQQVTLSCSPISGHRSVSWYQQTPGQGLQFLFEYFSETQRNKGNFPGRFSGRQFSNSRSEMNVSTLELGDSALYLCASSDGTGRMGNTIYFGEGSWLTVV.

The V call is TRBV5-5, the J call TRBJ2-1; D call uncertain. The V end was cut by 4 bases, the J end by 2 bases, with 16 bases between. The germline V gene encodes CDR1 SGHKS and CDR2 YYEKEE (reference sequence). CDR3 length: 16 amino acids. As DNA, the CDR3 is TGTGCCAGCAGCCCCCTCGGAGAGCTTGCCTACAATGAGCAGTTCTTC. Its translation: CASSPLGELAYNEQFF.

J is TRBJ2-7 and V is TRBV7-2; D is perhaps TRBD2 (6 bases). The V end was cut by 3 bases, the J end by 4 bases, with 10 bases between. CDR3 length: 13 residues. Looked up from germline, CDR1 is SGHTA and CDR2 is FQGNSA. This chain's CDR3 is CASSFGSGYEQYV. The CDR3 DNA follows: TGTGCCAGCAGCTTTGGAAGCGGGTACGAGCAGTACGTC.

The chain recombines TRBV7-6 with TRBJ1-2, with TRBD1 matching over 7 bases. Trimming at V came to 4 bases and at J to 6 bases, leaving 5 bases not matched to a gene. The CDR3 consists of 13 residues. The V gene's germline CDR1 is SGHVS and CDR2 FNYEAQ. The CDR3 loop is CASSSGQSHGYTF. The CDR3 nucleotides are TGTGCCAGCAGCTCGGGACAGTCTCATGGCTACACCTTC.

The gene calls are TRBV5-1 and TRBJ2-1, with 8 bases aligning to TRBD2. V lost 5 bases and J lost 6; bases outside the gene matches: 10. CDR3 size: 15 residues. Per the germline V gene, CDR1 is SGHRS and CDR2 is YFSETQ. The CDR3 DNA is TGCGCCAGCAGACTTGGCCCGACTAGCGCCAATGAGCAGTTCTTC. This encodes CASRLGPTSANEQFF.

Ten or more counts support this clonotype. The chain is built from TRBV12-3 or TRBV12-4 and TRBJ2-7, with TRBD1 matching over 10 bases. This CDR3 spans 14 amino acids. Trimming cost V 5 bases and J 4 bases; bases outside gene matches: 5. CDR3: CASSRSGQGYEQYF. The CDR3 DNA is TGTGCCAGCAGTCGATCGGGACAGGGGTACGAGCAGTACTTC.

This clonotype showed up just a few times. The CDR3 DNA follows: TGCGCCAGCAGCTTGTACGGGGGAAGCAATCAGCCCCAGCATTTT. Translating it yields CASSLYGGSNQPQHF. V is TRBV5-1 and J is TRBJ1-5, with D possibly being TRBD1 (5 bases). Trimming stripped 1 base from V and 1 base from J, with 9 bases between. There are 15 residues in the CDR3. Germline V gives CDR1 SGHRS, CDR2 YFSETQ. The whole variable domain, filled in from reference TRBV5-1 and TRBJ1-5, reads KAGVTQTPRYLIKTRGQQVTLSCSPISGHRSVSWYQQTPGQGLQFLFEYFSETQRNKGNFPGRFSGRQFSNSRSEMNVSTLELGDSALYLCASSLYGGSNQPQHFGDGTRLSIL.

V usage is TRBV19 and J usage is TRBJ1-1; possible D gene TRBD1, 5 bases. The length of the CDR3 is 12 residues. In germline, CDR1 is LNHDA, CDR2 SQIVND (reference sequence). V gave up 5 bases and J gave up 6 bases, with 10 bases separating them. The CDR3 region is CASSPRDPEAFF. In DNA form, the CDR3 reads TGTGCCAGTAGTCCCCGGGACCCTGAAGCTTTCTTT.

The V and J genes are TRBV5-1 and TRBJ1-1; no firm D call. CDR3 size: 14 residues. Between the trimmed V and J ends, which lost 1 base and 1 base, there was a span of 8 bases. Germline loops: CDR1 SGHRS, CDR2 YFSETQ. CDR3 nucleotides: TGCGCCAGCAGCTTGTGGGTAGAGAACACTGAAGCTTTCTTT. It encodes CASSLWVENTEAFF.

There are a few counts of this clonotype. The rearrangement uses TRBV20-1 and TRBJ2-7; a weak D match, TRBD2 (5 bases). The germline V and J ends were trimmed by 6 bases and 0 bases, with 12 bases remaining between them. Germline V gene lookup returns CDR1 DFQATT and CDR2 SNEGSKA (reference sequence). This CDR3 region has 13 residues. CDR3 loop: CSAVVGSSYEQYF. As DNA, the CDR3 is TGCAGTGCCGTAGTGGGGAGCTCCTACGAGCAGTACTTC.

For this clonotype: One end of the junction is discordant with germline, which a read error may explain. The rearrangement joins TRBV19 to TRBJ2-7, with D possibly matching TRBD2 (5 bases). The germline V gene has CDR1 LNHDA and CDR2 SQIVND (reference sequence). This CDR3 is 15 amino acids long. Written as DNA, the CDR3 is TGTGCCAGTAGTTTAGAAGCGGACCCCTCCTACGAGCAGTACTTC. Translated: CASSLEADPSYEQYF. Combining the CDR3 with reference TRBV19 and TRBJ2-7 gives the whole variable domain DGGITQSPKYLFRKEGQNVTLSCEQNLNHDAMYWYRQDPGQGLRLIYYSQIVNDFQKGDIAEGYSVSREKKESFPLTVTSAQKNPTAFYLCASSLEADPSYEQYFGPGTRLTVT.